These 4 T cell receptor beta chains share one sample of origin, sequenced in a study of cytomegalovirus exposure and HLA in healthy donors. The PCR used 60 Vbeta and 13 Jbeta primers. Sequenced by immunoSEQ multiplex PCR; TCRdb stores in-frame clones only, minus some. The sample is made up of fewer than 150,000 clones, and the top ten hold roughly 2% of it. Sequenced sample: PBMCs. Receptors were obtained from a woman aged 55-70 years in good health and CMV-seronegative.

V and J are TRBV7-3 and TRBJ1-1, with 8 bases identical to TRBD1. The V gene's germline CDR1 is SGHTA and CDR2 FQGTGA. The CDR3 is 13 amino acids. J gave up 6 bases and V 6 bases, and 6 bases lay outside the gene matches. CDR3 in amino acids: CASSPTGGAEAFF. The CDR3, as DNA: TGTGCCAGCAGTCCCACAGGGGGAGCTGAAGCTTTCTTT.

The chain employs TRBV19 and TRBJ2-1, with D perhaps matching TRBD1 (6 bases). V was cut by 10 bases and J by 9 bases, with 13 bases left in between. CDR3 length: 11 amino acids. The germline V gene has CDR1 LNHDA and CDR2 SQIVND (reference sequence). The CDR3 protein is CATRTVGEQFF. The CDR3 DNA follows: TGTGCCACTCGGACAGTTGGTGAGCAGTTCTTC.

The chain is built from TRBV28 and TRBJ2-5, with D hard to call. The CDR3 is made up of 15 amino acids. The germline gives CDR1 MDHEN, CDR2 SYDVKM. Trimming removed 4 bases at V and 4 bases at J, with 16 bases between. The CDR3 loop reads CASSSELAVGETQYF. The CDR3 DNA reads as TGTGCCAGCAGTTCCGAACTTGCCGTCGGAGAGACCCAGTACTTC. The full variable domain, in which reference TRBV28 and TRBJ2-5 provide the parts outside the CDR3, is DVKVTQSSRYLVKRTGEKVFLECVQDMDHENMFWYRQDPGLGLRLIYFSYDVKMKEKGDIPEGYSVSREKKERFSLILESASTNQTSMYLCASSSELAVGETQYFGPGTRLLVL.

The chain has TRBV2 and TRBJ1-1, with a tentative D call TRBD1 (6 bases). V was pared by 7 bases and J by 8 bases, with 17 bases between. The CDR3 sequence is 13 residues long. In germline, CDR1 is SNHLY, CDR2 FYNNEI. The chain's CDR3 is CASTRDNTQEAFF. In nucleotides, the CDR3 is TGTGCCAGCACTCGGGACAACACTCAAGAAGCTTTCTTT.